These 18 T cell receptor beta chains were all obtained from the same sample, sequenced in a study of T cell responses to AZD1222 COVID-19 vaccine. Produced via immunoSEQ multiplex PCR; TCRdb's table is partial and in-frame only. The top ten hold under 2% of the sample, which has around 100,000 clones, over 90% seen once. The sample was peripheral blood, taken on day 0 of AZD1222 vaccination. The receptors here all came from an adult in good health.

The chain has TRBV4-1 and TRBJ2-3, with D possibly TRBD2 on 6 matching bases. The CDR3 has 16 residues. Germline V CDR1 and CDR2: MGHRA, YSYEKL. V gave up 1 base and J gave up 8 bases, with 19 bases separating them. CDR3 residues: CASSQVVSGTIGTQYF. The CDR3 nucleotides are TGCGCCAGCAGCCAAGTGGTTAGCGGCACAATAGGTACGCAGTATTTT.

This chain links TRBV10-3 with TRBJ2-2; no clear D gene. Trimming removed 4 bases from V and 5 bases from J, with 5 bases in between. This CDR3 has 12 amino acids. Germline values: CDR1 ENHRY, CDR2 SYGVKD. This CDR3 is CAISGPTGELFF. DNA for the CDR3: TGTGCCATCAGTGGCCCTACCGGGGAGCTGTTTTTT.

For the CDR3, the DNA is TGTGCCAGCAGCTTAGTGCCGGGACAGGGCAACAATGAGCAGTTCTTC. This translates into CASSLVPGQGNNEQFF. The rearrangement links TRBV7-7 to TRBJ2-1; 9 bases match TRBD1. Germline V CDR1 and CDR2: SSHAT, FNYEAQ (reference sequence). This CDR3 has 16 residues. V gave up 1 base and J gave up 5 bases; unmatched junction bases: 6.

CDR3 DNA sequence: TGTGCCAGTAGTACCCCCGGGGCAGGGGCGTATAGCAATCAGCCCCAGCATTTT. Encoded protein: CASSTPGAGAYSNQPQHF. V and J are TRBV19 and TRBJ1-5; D might be TRBD1 (6 bases). Germline-derived CDR1 and CDR2 are LNHDA and SQIVND (reference sequence). Trimming took off 4 bases at V and 0 bases at J, with 19 bases between the two ends. CDR3 length: 18 amino acids.

The chain couples TRBV5-1 to TRBJ1-1; D not certain. The length of the CDR3 is 14 residues. Trimming stripped 4 bases from V and 0 bases from J, with 10 bases between. Germline V CDR1 and CDR2: SGHRS, YFSETQ. DNA for the CDR3: TGCGCCAGCAGCGATATGCTCATGAACACTGAAGCTTTCTTT. Translation gives CASSDMLMNTEAFF.

The V call is TRBV11-3, the J call TRBJ1-6, with D uncertain. The CDR3 is 13 amino acids. Trimming removed 1 base at V and 8 bases at J, with 6 bases between. CDR1 is SGHNT, CDR2 YENEEA, per germline. This CDR3 reads CASSLVRDSPLHF. The CDR3 DNA follows: TGTGCCAGCAGCTTAGTAAGGGATTCACCCCTCCACTTT. Filled out from reference TRBV11-3 and TRBJ1-6, the complete variable domain reads EAGVVQSPRYKIIEKKQPVAFWCNPISGHNTLYWYLQNLGQGPELLIRYENEEAVDDSQLPKDRFSAERLKGVDSTLKIQPAELGDSAVYLCASSLVRDSPLHFGNGTRLTVT.

The CDR3 is CASSHRGGDTGELFF. CDR3 DNA sequence: TGTGCCAGCAGCCACAGAGGGGGTGACACCGGGGAGCTGTTTTTT. The chain employs TRBV3-1 (or the pseudogene TRBV3-2) and TRBJ2-2, with TRBD1 as a possible D gene (6 bases). CDR1 LGHDT and CDR2 YNNKEL come from the germline V gene (reference sequence). The CDR3 runs to 15 residues. Between the trimmed V and J ends, which lost 3 bases and 3 bases, there was a span of 11 bases.

The V gene is TRBV15, the J gene TRBJ2-5, with D possibly matching TRBD1 (5 bases). Trimming took 1 base from V and 4 from J, leaving 13 bases between them. Looked up from germline, CDR1 is LNHNV and CDR2 is YYDKDF (reference sequence). The CDR3 covers 15 residues. The CDR3: CATSRGSQGLETQYF. CDR3 DNA sequence: TGTGCCACCAGCAGAGGTTCTCAGGGATTAGAGACCCAGTACTTC. The full variable domain, its missing parts supplied by reference TRBV15 and TRBJ2-5, is DAMVIQNPRYQVTQFGKPVTLSCSQTLNHNVMYWYQQKSSQAPKLLFHYYDKDFNNEADTPDNFQSRRPNTSFCFLDIRSPGLGDTAMYLCATSRGSQGLETQYFGPGTRLLVL.

The chain joins TRBV3-1 (or the pseudogene TRBV3-2) to TRBJ2-5, with 9 bases that match TRBD2. This CDR3 spans 16 amino acids. V lost 4 bases to trimming and J lost 5 bases; unmatched junction nucleotides: 11. Germline V CDR1 and CDR2: LGHDT, YNNKEL (reference sequence). The CDR3 spells CASSRQEAGGWETQYF. The CDR3 DNA reads TGTGCCAGCAGCCGCCAAGAAGCGGGAGGTTGGGAGACCCAGTACTTC.

The chain joins TRBV28 to TRBJ1-1; 7 nucleotides line up with TRBD1. Germline V gives CDR1 MDHEN, CDR2 SYDVKM. The CDR3 is 13 residues long. V was clipped by 1 base and J by 7 bases; unmatched bases: 3. DNA of the CDR3: TGTGCCAGCAGTTTATCTCGGACAGGTGAAGCTTTCTTT. This sequence encodes CASSLSRTGEAFF. Drawing the rest from reference TRBV28 and TRBJ1-1, the complete variable domain is DVKVTQSSRYLVKRTGEKVFLECVQDMDHENMFWYRQDPGLGLRLIYFSYDVKMKEKGDIPEGYSVSREKKERFSLILESASTNQTSMYLCASSLSRTGEAFFGQGTRLTVV.

The chain carries TRBV28 and TRBJ1-2; TRBD1 aligns across 7 bases. Looked up from germline, CDR1 is MDHEN and CDR2 is SYDVKM. The CDR3 extends over 14 amino acids. Unmatched junction bases numbered 9, after V lost 6 bases and J lost 5 bases. CDR3 nucleotide sequence: TGTGCCAGCAGCCGACCGGGACAGCCTTATGGCTACACCTTC. Protein product: CASSRPGQPYGYTF.

The rearrangement joins TRBV2 to TRBJ1-1; no reliable D call. The CDR3 covers 13 residues. The germline gives CDR1 SNHLY, CDR2 FYNNEI. The V and J ends lost 5 bases and 0 bases respectively, with 7 bases between them. Here the CDR3 reads CASSRGMNTEAFF. The CDR3 DNA reads TGTGCCAGCAGTAGAGGAATGAACACTGAAGCTTTCTTT.

The CDR3 loop is CASGTPYNEQFF. For the CDR3, the DNA is TGTGCCAGCGGGACGCCATACAATGAGCAGTTCTTC. The rearrangement joins TRBV2 to TRBJ2-1; D may be TRBD1 or TRBD2 (5 bases each). This CDR3 is built from 12 residues. The V gene's germline CDR1 is SNHLY and CDR2 FYNNEI. V shed 8 bases and J shed 4 bases, with 9 bases lying between them.

This clone occurred once. This chain joins TRBV6-5 and TRBJ1-5, with D perhaps TRBD1 (6 bases). The CDR3 extends over 15 amino acids. The V end was cut by 2 bases, the J end by 3 bases, with 11 bases between. Germline CDR1 reads MNHEY; CDR2 reads SVGAGI. The CDR3 here is CASSYRGQINQPQHF. The DNA for the CDR3 is TGTGCCAGCAGTTACAGAGGACAGATCAATCAGCCCCAGCATTTT.

V gene TRBV4-1 combines with J gene TRBJ2-7; 7 nucleotides agree with TRBD2. This CDR3 has 14 amino acids. Germline assignment: CDR1 MGHRA and CDR2 YSYEKL. The trim removed 1 base at V and 7 bases at J, leaving 7 bases unmatched. This CDR3 reads CASSQGVGTNEQYF. The CDR3 region has the DNA TGCGCCAGCAGCCAAGGGGTCGGGACTAATGAGCAGTACTTC.

This chain connects TRBV28 to TRBJ2-1, with a tentative D call TRBD2 (5 bases). The CDR3 spans 15 residues. Trimming stripped 5 bases from V and 0 bases from J, with 11 bases between. CDR1 MDHEN and CDR2 SYDVKM come from the germline V gene. The CDR3 DNA follows: TGTGCCAGCAGTGCTAGCCGACGCTCCTACAATGAGCAGTTCTTC. Translation: CASSASRRSYNEQFF.

The rearrangement uses TRBV28 and TRBJ2-7; 9 bases fit TRBD1. J gave up 2 bases and V 4 bases, and 6 bases lay outside the gene matches. The germline CDR1 and CDR2 sequences are MDHEN and SYDVKM. This CDR3 spans 15 amino acids. As DNA, the CDR3 is TGTGCCAGCAGTTCCGGGACAGGGTCCCCCTACGAGCAGTACTTC. Its translation is CASSSGTGSPYEQYF.

The V call is TRBV5-4, the J call TRBJ2-2; 15 bases line up with TRBD2. CDR3 length equals 20 residues. Per germline, CDR1 SGHNT and CDR2 YYREEE (reference sequence). V trimming: 4 bases; J trimming: 0 bases; junction bases outside the gene matches: 10. The CDR3 is CASSQSGLAGGYANTGELFF. CDR3 in DNA: TGTGCCAGCAGCCAGTCAGGACTAGCGGGAGGGTACGCGAACACCGGGGAGCTGTTTTTT.